This TCR beta chain derives from a study of post-analysis software for immune sequencing data. Across the whole study: The courses of disease that were included comprised relapsing-remitting, secondary progressive and progressive-relapsing multiple sclerosis.

This clonotype has just a few counts. What it binds is unknown. Points from the study as a whole: With TRBV5-6, TRBV5-1 and TRBV20-1 included, five TRBV segments were more frequent in patients than in controls.

Built from TCR beta cDNA, the libraries had unique molecular identifiers in them. TCRdb re-called the PCR reads through MiXCR, storing one row per CDR3 protein. Of about 770,000 distinct CDR3 sequences in the sample, about half are singletons; the top ten hold roughly 4.9%. This CDR3 has 19 amino acids. V lost 1 base, J lost 0 bases, and 9 bases stayed unmatched. Germline lookup yields CDR1 LGHNA and CDR2 YNFKEQ. Sequenced input: blood. This chain connects TRBV4-2 to TRBJ2-3; 11 nucleotides line up with TRBD2. This TCR was recovered from a girl between 10 and 17 years old with multiple sclerosis. CDR3 coding DNA: TGTGCCAGCAGCCAAGGCCCTAGCGGGAGGCTCACTAGCACAGATACGCAGTATTTT. This encodes CASSQGPSGRLTSTDTQYF.